Following are 26 T cell receptor beta chains from one sample sequenced in a study of blood T cell repertoires in COVID-19. Profiling relied on immunoSEQ multiplex PCR, and the TCRdb table lists in-frame clones only, not all of them. The table lists roughly 290,000 clones, roughly 85% of them singletons, with more than 4% in the top ten. The specimen sequenced was PBMCs or T cells enriched from blood (not recorded which). Source of these receptors: a woman aged 25 to 45 who had recovered from COVID-19.

The chain couples TRBV7-3 to TRBJ2-3; 10 bases agree with TRBD1. The CDR3 consists of 13 residues. In germline, CDR1 is SGHTA, CDR2 FQGTGA. The junction had 5 bases not matched to a gene; V was cut back by 9 bases and J by 5 bases. The CDR3 DNA is TGTGCCAGTGGGACAGGGGTCGGAGATACGCAGTATTTT. This translates into CASGTGVGDTQYF.

The rearrangement joins TRBV15 to TRBJ1-2; D uncertain. The V gene lost 1 base and the J gene lost 6 bases, with 12 bases spanning the gap. The CDR3 is made up of 14 amino acids. Germline V gene sequence: CDR1 LNHNV, CDR2 YYDKDF (reference sequence). The CDR3 nucleotides read TGTGCCACCAGCAGAGGCGTCTATGTGGATGGCTACACCTTC. Protein product: CATSRGVYVDGYTF.

The gene calls are TRBV19 and TRBJ2-5, with 7 bases fitting TRBD1. Unmatched junction bases numbered 2, after V lost 1 base and J lost 3 bases. The CDR3 has 14 amino acids. Germline assignment: CDR1 LNHDA and CDR2 SQIVND (reference sequence). The chain's CDR3 is CASSIVTGEETQYF. As DNA, the CDR3 is TGTGCCAGTAGTATAGTAACAGGGGAAGAGACCCAGTACTTC.

The chain combines TRBV15 with TRBJ2-2; D call uncertain. The CDR3 runs 13 residues. Germline CDR1 is LNHNV and CDR2 is YYDKDF (reference sequence). The ends were cut back, 3 bases at V and 1 base at J, with 3 bases in the middle. CDR3 in amino acids: CATSSGNTGELFF. The CDR3 DNA sequence: TGTGCCACCAGCAGCGGGAACACCGGGGAGCTGTTTTTT.

V and J are TRBV18 and TRBJ1-1, with D perhaps TRBD1 (6 bases). With 7 bases removed from V and 1 base from J, the gap between germline ends came to 10 bases. The CDR3 is 13 amino acids. CDR1 and CDR2 (germline): KGHSH, LQKENI. CDR3 sequence reads: CASFGGRNTEAFF. CDR3 bases: TGTGCCAGCTTTGGGGGCCGGAACACTGAAGCTTTCTTT. The variable domain in full, completed from reference TRBV18 and TRBJ1-1, reads NAGVMQNPRHLVRRRGQEARLRCSPMKGHSHVYWYRQLPEEGLKFMVYLQKENIIDESGMPKERFSAEFPKEGPSILRIQQVVRGDSAAYFCASFGGRNTEAFFGQGTRLTVV.

The rearrangement uses TRBV9 and TRBJ2-7; TRBD1 aligns across 9 bases. Germline CDR1 SGDLS, CDR2 YYNGEE. This CDR3 spans 13 amino acids. Unmatched junction bases numbered 4, after V lost 0 bases and J lost 9 bases. Written as DNA, the CDR3 is TGTGCCAGCAGCGTAGTGACAGGGGGTGTGCAGTACTTC. As protein: CASSVVTGGVQYF.

The chain links TRBV18 to TRBJ1-5, with D possibly being TRBD1 (6 bases). V was shortened by 6 bases and J by 1 base, with 13 bases between the two germline ends. This CDR3 has 15 amino acids. CDR1 KGHSH and CDR2 LQKENI come from the germline V gene. The chain's CDR3 is CASSPGQSSNQPQHF. The CDR3 coding sequence is TGTGCCAGCTCGCCAGGACAGAGCAGCAATCAGCCCCAGCATTTT.

There are a few counts of this clone. This rearrangement joins TRBV10-3 to TRBJ1-5; no firm D call. This CDR3 comprises 14 residues. CDR1 is ENHRY and CDR2 is SYGVKD in the germline V gene. The V and J ends lost 3 bases and 1 base respectively, with 7 bases between them. The DNA of the CDR3 is TGTGCCATCAGTGACGGCGGGAGCAATCAGCCCCAGCATTTT. This translates into CAISDGGSNQPQHF.

The V call is TRBV5-4, the J call TRBJ2-1; 10 nucleotides line up with TRBD2. This CDR3 contains 16 residues. The J segment lost 12 bases and the V segment lost 0 bases, leaving 12 bases of the junction unmatched. Germline lookup yields CDR1 SGHNT and CDR2 YYREEE (reference sequence). CDR3 bases: TGTGCCAGCAGCTTGGGGAGCGGGGGGGGCAACTCTAGGCAGTTCTTC. It translates to CASSLGSGGGNSRQFF.

In nucleotides, the CDR3 is TGTGCCTGGAGTGTTTCGGGAACAGCCGGGGGCAATCAGCCCCAGCATTTT. It yields the protein CAWSVSGTAGGNQPQHF. The rearrangement uses TRBV30 and TRBJ1-5; no clear D. The V gene's germline CDR1 is GTSNPN and CDR2 SVGIG (reference sequence). V was clipped by 0 bases and J by 2 bases, with 17 bases between them. CDR3 length: 17 residues.

V gene TRBV20-1 combines with J gene TRBJ2-5; D is ambiguous. V lost 3 bases to trimming and J lost 4 bases, with 3 bases between them. CDR1 and CDR2 from the germline V gene are DFQATT and SNEGSKA (reference sequence). CDR3 length equals 10 residues. Here the CDR3 DNA reads TGCAGTGCTAGCGGAGAGACCCAGTACTTC. Residues: CSASGETQYF.

A single count supports this clone. The chain is built from TRBV6-1 and TRBJ2-1; D possibly corresponds to TRBD2 (6 bases). The CDR3 spans 14 residues. Trimming took 0 bases from V and 9 from J, leaving 12 bases between them. Germline V lookup: CDR1 MNHNS, CDR2 SASEGT. Written as DNA, the CDR3 is TGTGCCAGCAGTGAAGCGACCGCGGGGAGTGAGCAGTTCTTC. This codes for CASSEATAGSEQFF.

The gene calls are TRBV3-1 (or the pseudogene TRBV3-2) and TRBJ1-1; the D is unclear. This CDR3 is built from 17 residues. Germline assignment: CDR1 LGHDT and CDR2 YNNKEL (reference sequence). The V end lost 2 bases, the J end lost 0 bases, and 16 bases lay between the germline ends. CDR3 coding DNA: TGTGCCAGCAGCCAATTGAGTAAACAGACCCTGAACACTGAAGCTTTCTTT. Amino acid sequence: CASSQLSKQTLNTEAFF.

The rearrangement links TRBV7-6 to TRBJ2-3, with 12 bases identical to TRBD2. CDR3 length equals 16 residues. The junction had 5 bases not matched to a gene; V was cut back by 3 bases and J by 4 bases. Germline loops: CDR1 SGHVS, CDR2 FNYEAQ. CDR3 in amino acids: CASSFRLAGAADTQYF. The CDR3 nucleotides are TGTGCCAGCAGCTTTCGACTAGCGGGAGCCGCAGATACGCAGTATTTT.

This clone was recorded at least ten times. The rearrangement links TRBV6-4 to TRBJ2-3, with 7 bases aligning to TRBD1. Trimming cost V 5 bases and J 5 bases; bases outside gene matches: 16. Germline CDR1 is MRHNA and CDR2 is SNTAGT. This CDR3 comprises 17 residues. CDR3 coding DNA: TGTGCCAGCAGTCCAACAGGGGTAAGGGCAGGACGAGATACGCAGTATTTT. This gives the protein CASSPTGVRAGRDTQYF.

The chain joins TRBV3-1 (or the pseudogene TRBV3-2) to TRBJ2-5, with D possibly TRBD1 on 6 matching bases. Trimming pared 3 bases from V and 5 bases from J, leaving 16 bases between. This CDR3 is built from 15 residues. Looked up from germline, CDR1 is LGHDT and CDR2 is YNNKEL (reference sequence). The CDR3 nucleotides are TGTGCCAGCAGCCAGGACAGAGTGGGGGCGGAGACCCAGTACTTC. Residues: CASSQDRVGAETQYF.

This clone showed up just once. The chain combines TRBV19 with TRBJ1-5; D perhaps matches TRBD1 (5 bases). From germline, CDR1 is LNHDA and CDR2 SQIVND (reference sequence). V lost 2 bases, J lost 7 bases, and 12 bases lay in between. The CDR3 extends over 14 amino acids. CDR3 nucleotide sequence: TGTGCCAGTAGTATATGGGGGGGAAACCAGCCCCAGCATTTT. Its translation is CASSIWGGNQPQHF.

The sample holds one count of this clone. The chain joins TRBV19 to TRBJ1-2; D gene ambiguous. Trimming stripped 7 bases from V and 7 bases from J, with 25 bases between. Germline lookup yields CDR1 LNHDA and CDR2 SQIVND (reference sequence). The CDR3 contains 16 residues. CDR3 coding DNA: TGTGCCAGTAAGGCGCGGTCTTCTTTGGAAAAACGTGGCTACACCTTC. Residues: CASKARSSLEKRGYTF.

The rearrangement joins TRBV10-2 to TRBJ1-6; no definite D call. This CDR3 has 17 amino acids. V was shortened by 6 bases and J by 0 bases, with 15 bases between the two germline ends. Germline V lookup: CDR1 WSHSY, CDR2 SAAADI. DNA for the CDR3: TGCGCCAGCAGACTAACGACGGGGAGCTCCTATAATTCACCCCTCCACTTT. This encodes CASRLTTGSSYNSPLHF.

The J gene is TRBJ2-6, the V gene TRBV18, with 7 positions matching TRBD1. Per the germline V gene, CDR1 is KGHSH and CDR2 is LQKENI. The CDR3 spans 17 residues. J gave up 0 bases and V 5 bases, and 7 bases lay outside the gene matches. This CDR3 reads CASSVTGFGSGANVLTF. CDR3 DNA sequence: TGTGCCAGCTCAGTGACAGGGTTCGGCTCTGGGGCCAACGTCCTGACTTTC.

This clone was counted between two and nine times. The sample carries other DNA sequences with the same CDR3. This chain joins TRBV28 and TRBJ1-2; 7 bases align to TRBD1. CDR1 is MDHEN and CDR2 is SYDVKM in the germline V gene. V trimming: 3 bases; J trimming: 7 bases; junction bases outside the gene matches: 5. This CDR3 has 13 amino acids. CDR3 in DNA: TGTGCCAGCAGTTTCAACAGGGGCCCTGGCTACACCTTC. Translated, it gives CASSFNRGPGYTF.

The chain has TRBV11-3 and TRBJ2-7, with 7 bases fitting TRBD1. Trimming cost V 5 bases and J 1 base; bases outside gene matches: 5. This CDR3 comprises 14 residues. Germline V CDR1 and CDR2: SGHNT, YENEEA. DNA of the CDR3: TGTGCCAGCAGCGCCGGACAGGCGTCCTACGAGCAGTACTTC. Translating gives CASSAGQASYEQYF.

The chain has TRBV11-2 and TRBJ2-2; the D gene is possibly TRBD1 (6 bases). Between the trimmed V and J ends, which lost 4 bases and 2 bases, there was a span of 14 bases. CDR1 and CDR2 from the germline V gene are SGHAT and FQNNGV. The CDR3 has 16 residues. The CDR3 DNA reads as TGTGCCAGCAGCTCACGACAGGCCGTAAACACCGGGGAGCTGTTTTTT. Translated, it gives CASSSRQAVNTGELFF.

V gene TRBV5-8 combines with J gene TRBJ1-5, with 9 bases fitting TRBD1. V dropped 0 bases and J dropped 5; count of bases not matched to a gene: 3. The germline CDR1 and CDR2 sequences are SGHTS and YDEGEE. This CDR3 comprises 15 residues. For the CDR3, the DNA is TGTGCCAGCAGCTTGGGGGGACAGGGATATCAGCCCCAGCATTTT. Amino acids: CASSLGGQGYQPQHF. Combining the CDR3 with reference TRBV5-8 and TRBJ1-5 gives the whole variable domain EAGVTQSPTHLIKTRGQQATLRCSPISGHTSVYWYQQALGLGLQFLLWYDEGEERNRGNFPPRFSGRQFPNYSSELNVNALELEDSALYLCASSLGGQGYQPQHFGDGTRLSIL.

V usage is TRBV4-2 and J usage is TRBJ1-1; D not resolved. The CDR3 is 16 residues long. Looked up from germline, CDR1 is LGHNA and CDR2 is YNFKEQ. V lost 3 bases, J lost 6 bases, and 20 bases lay in between. CDR3 sequence (DNA): TGTGCCAGCAGCCAGGATATCGGAGAGGAAAAGGCTGAAGCTTTCTTT. This encodes CASSQDIGEEKAEAFF.

This chain joins TRBV18 and TRBJ2-3, with D tentatively TRBD1 (5 bases). Germline V CDR1 and CDR2: KGHSH, LQKENI. V was cut by 2 bases and J by 3 bases, with 15 bases left in between. The CDR3 runs to 16 residues. The CDR3 DNA reads TGTGCCAGCTCACCATTCGACAGTCACGTAACAGATACGCAGTATTTT. Its protein product is CASSPFDSHVTDTQYF.